One sample yielded the 26 T cell receptor beta chains listed below, sequenced in a study of blood T cell repertoires in COVID-19. The repertoire was sequenced with immunoSEQ multiplex PCR; TCRdb's copy has only in-frame clones and lacks some. The table has roughly 330,000 clones, 65% to 85% seen once; the top ten hold about 1.2%. The sequencing input was peripheral blood. Receptors originate from a woman aged 50 to 65 with acute or convalescent COVID-19.

J is TRBJ2-3 and V is TRBV7-2; D is perhaps TRBD1 (6 bases). Trimming took off 5 bases at V and 2 bases at J, with 14 bases between the two ends. Germline loops: CDR1 SGHTA, CDR2 FQGNSA. The CDR3 is 15 amino acids. In DNA, the CDR3 is TGTGCCAGCAGCGCCCAGGGGACATCCACAGATACGCAGTATTTT. Translated: CASSAQGTSTDTQYF.

The chain has TRBV2 and TRBJ1-2; a possible D gene is TRBD1 (6 bases). Germline V gives CDR1 SNHLY, CDR2 FYNNEI. The germline V and J ends were trimmed by 4 bases and 5 bases, with 14 bases remaining between them. CDR3 length equals 14 residues. The CDR3 spells CASSGFRGGYGYTF. The DNA of the CDR3 is TGTGCCAGCAGTGGATTCAGGGGTGGGTATGGCTACACCTTC.

This clone has only one observation. This sequence joins TRBV29-1 and TRBJ1-1, with TRBD1 as a possible D gene (6 bases). CDR3 length: 14 residues. Per the germline V gene, CDR1 is SQVTM and CDR2 is ANQGSEA. Trimming cost V 4 bases and J 6 bases, with 18 bases left between them. Here the CDR3 DNA reads TGCAGCGTTGTATTATGGGGGCCCGAGCCTGAAGCTTTCTTT. Protein sequence: CSVVLWGPEPEAFF.

The chain links TRBV29-1 to TRBJ1-2; tentative D call: TRBD1 (5 bases). CDR1 SQVTM and CDR2 ANQGSEA come from the germline V gene. V lost 6 bases and J lost 6, with 11 bases in between. The CDR3 length is 11 residues. CDR3 region: CSVQGSHGYTF. The CDR3, as DNA: TGCAGCGTGCAGGGTTCACATGGCTACACCTTC. Variable domain in full (rest from reference TRBV29-1 and TRBJ1-2): SAVISQKPSRDICQRGTSLTIQCQVDSQVTMMFWYRQQPGQSLTLIATANQGSEATYESGFVIDKFPISRPNLTFSTLTVSNMSPEDSSIYLCSVQGSHGYTFGSGTRLTVV.

The CDR3 bases are TGTGCCAGCAGTGAACGGGGTTTGGGGGAGACCCAGTACTTC. Amino acid sequence: CASSERGLGETQYF. The chain uses TRBV6-1 and TRBJ2-5; a possible D gene is TRBD2 (5 bases). Germline CDR1 is MNHNS and CDR2 is SASEGT. The CDR3 is made up of 14 amino acids. Trimming removed 2 bases from V and 5 bases from J, with 12 bases in between.

CDR3 region: CASSLREGQFF. CDR3 bases: TGTGCCAGCAGTTTGCGGGAAGGGCAGTTCTTC. The V gene is TRBV12-3 or TRBV12-4, the J gene TRBJ2-1; tentative D call: TRBD2 (6 bases). V lost 3 bases and J 12 bases, leaving 9 bases between the germline ends. The CDR3 length is 11 residues.

J is TRBJ2-7 and V is TRBV21-1; the table's D call TRBD2 went unverified against the DNA. TRBV21-1 represents a pseudogene. CDR3 length equals 17 residues. CDR3 protein: CASGRNRDCRATYEQYV. CDR3 DNA: TGTGCCAGCGGCCGAAACCGGGACTGCCGGGCCACCTACGAGCAGTACGTC.

V usage is TRBV19 and J usage is TRBJ2-1, with 9 bases lining up with TRBD1. Germline V gene data show CDR1 as LNHDA and CDR2 as SQIVND (reference sequence). This CDR3 comprises 13 residues. V trimming: 10 bases; J trimming: 2 bases; junction bases outside the gene matches: 3. The CDR3 bases are TGTGCCACGGGACAGGGAACCTACAATGAGCAGTTCTTC. Translating gives CATGQGTYNEQFF. Complete variable domain (other parts from reference TRBV19 and TRBJ2-1): DGGITQSPKYLFRKEGQNVTLSCEQNLNHDAMYWYRQDPGQGLRLIYYSQIVNDFQKGDIAEGYSVSREKKESFPLTVTSAQKNPTAFYLCATGQGTYNEQFFGPGTRLTVL.

V gene TRBV7-9 combines with J gene TRBJ1-4, with a weak D call TRBD1 (5 bases). The V and J ends lost 1 base and 6 bases respectively, with 9 bases between them. The CDR3 loop spans 14 amino acids. Germline CDR1 SEHNR, CDR2 FQNEAQ (reference sequence). CDR3: CASSLGQNYEKLFF. DNA of the CDR3: TGTGCCAGCAGCTTAGGACAGAACTATGAAAAACTGTTTTTT. Full variable domain (outside the CDR3, taken from reference TRBV7-9 and TRBJ1-4): DTGVSQNPRHKITKRGQNVTFRCDPISEHNRLYWYRQTLGQGPEFLTYFQNEAQLEKSRLLSDRFSAERPKGSFSTLEIQRTEQGDSAMYLCASSLGQNYEKLFFGSGTQLSVL.

This clone was seen repeatedly, ten times or more. The chain couples TRBV24-1 to TRBJ2-3; 12 bases line up with TRBD1. The germline gives CDR1 KGHDR, CDR2 SFDVKD. V shed 0 bases and J 3 bases; nucleotides not matched to a gene: 15. This CDR3 comprises 21 residues. The CDR3 is CATSDLAGTGGAETRTDTQYF. Here the CDR3 DNA reads TGTGCCACCAGTGATTTGGCAGGGACAGGGGGCGCGGAGACACGGACAGATACGCAGTATTTT.

A single count supports this clone. The chain combines TRBV12-3 or TRBV12-4 with TRBJ2-7; 10 bases fit TRBD1. Losses at the gene ends were 6 bases for V and 3 bases for J; bases not matched to a gene: 2. The CDR3 is 13 amino acids. This chain's CDR3 is CASSGDRGYEQYV. The DNA of the CDR3 is TGTGCCAGCAGCGGGGACAGGGGCTACGAGCAGTACGTC.

The rearrangement uses TRBV7-7 and TRBJ1-1, with 7 bases that match TRBD1. Germline V lookup: CDR1 SSHAT, CDR2 FNYEAQ (reference sequence). The length of the CDR3 is 13 residues. Trimming removed 4 bases from V and 3 bases from J; junction bases left unmatched: 2. The CDR3 loop is CASSYDRDTEAFF. CDR3 nucleotide sequence: TGTGCCAGCAGCTATGACAGGGACACTGAAGCTTTCTTT.

The rearrangement uses TRBV30 and TRBJ2-5, with D perhaps TRBD1 (8 bases). The CDR3 is 13 residues long. V lost 1 base and J lost 9, with 15 bases in between. CDR1 GTSNPN and CDR2 SVGIG come from the germline V gene (reference sequence). The CDR3 nucleotides are TGTGCCTGGAGTGACAGGGGGGAGGGGCCCCAGTACTTC. Translated: CAWSDRGEGPQYF.

The V gene is TRBV6-5, the J gene TRBJ2-7, with 11 bases matching TRBD2. Per the germline V gene, CDR1 is MNHEY and CDR2 is SVGAGI. Losses at the gene ends were 8 bases for V and 1 base for J; bases not matched to a gene: 4. This CDR3 has 14 residues. The CDR3, as DNA: TGTGCCAGCCACAGGACTAGCGGGTCCTACGAGCAGTACGTC. It translates to CASHRTSGSYEQYV.

The chain recombines TRBV5-1 with TRBJ2-7, with 8 bases that match TRBD2. The J segment lost 6 bases and the V segment lost 6 bases, leaving 14 bases of the junction unmatched. The CDR3 loop spans 15 amino acids. The germline CDR1 and CDR2 sequences are SGHRS and YFSETQ. CDR3 amino acids: CASNGGDLQVREQYF. DNA of the CDR3: TGCGCCAGCAACGGGGGGGACCTCCAGGTTCGCGAGCAGTACTTC.

The chain combines TRBV2 with TRBJ2-7, with 11 bases fitting TRBD1. Germline lookup yields CDR1 SNHLY and CDR2 FYNNEI. The ends lost 6 bases at V and 5 bases at J; junction bases unmatched: 6. This CDR3 is built from 14 residues. The CDR3 nucleotides are TGTGCCAGCAGGAGGACAGGGGGCAAGGACGAGCAGTACGTC. Its translation: CASRRTGGKDEQYV.

The J gene is TRBJ1-5, the V gene TRBV19, with TRBD1 matching over 11 bases. The CDR3 sequence is 17 residues long. The J segment lost 7 bases and the V segment lost 0 bases, leaving 8 bases of the junction unmatched. Germline CDR1 reads LNHDA; CDR2 reads SQIVND (reference sequence). The CDR3 loop is CASSIEEDRGPRQPQHF. Here the CDR3 DNA reads TGTGCCAGTAGTATAGAAGAGGACAGGGGGCCGAGGCAGCCCCAGCATTTT.

V is TRBV4-2 and J is TRBJ1-2; 10 bases match TRBD1. The CDR3 is 17 amino acids. V dropped 3 bases and J dropped 5; count of bases not matched to a gene: 12. From germline, CDR1 is LGHNA and CDR2 YNFKEQ. CDR3 protein: CASSHTGTGDFRYGYTF. Here the CDR3 DNA reads TGTGCCAGCAGCCACACCGGGACAGGGGATTTTCGGTATGGCTACACCTTC.

V and J are TRBV7-2 and TRBJ2-1, with 10 bases aligning to TRBD2. V was pared by 5 bases and J by 7 bases, with 11 bases of the junction left unmatched. This CDR3 has 16 amino acids. Per the germline V gene, CDR1 is SGHTA and CDR2 is FQGNSA. The CDR3, as DNA: TGTGCCAGCAGCCAACAATCTAGCGGGAGCCTGAATGAGCAGTTCTTC. Translation: CASSQQSSGSLNEQFF.

This chain links TRBV29-1 with TRBJ2-2; 7 bases line up with TRBD2. Germline CDR1 and CDR2: SQVTM and ANQGSEA. The CDR3 is 14 residues long. V gave up 5 bases and J gave up 3 bases; unmatched junction bases: 6. CDR3 nucleotide sequence: TGCAGCGTTTTTGCGGGGGTAGACACCGGGGAGCTGTTTTTT. Residues: CSVFAGVDTGELFF.

The gene calls are TRBV12-3 or TRBV12-4 and TRBJ1-2; D not resolved. This CDR3 is built from 13 residues. V gave up 3 bases and J gave up 1 base, with 6 bases separating them. The CDR3 sequence is CASSLPGNYGYTF. The CDR3 DNA reads TGTGCCAGCAGTTTGCCGGGTAACTATGGCTACACCTTC.

A single count supports this clone. The chain links TRBV25-1 to TRBJ1-1, with TRBD1 identical over 7 bases. The V gene end was trimmed by 1 base and the J gene end by 4 bases; junction bases not matched to a gene: 6. Germline V gene lookup returns CDR1 MGHDK and CDR2 SYGVNS. This CDR3 has 15 amino acids. CDR3 region: CASSEWSGGSTEAFF. The CDR3 nucleotides are TGTGCCAGCAGTGAATGGTCAGGGGGTAGCACTGAAGCTTTCTTT.

This clone was detected only a few times. The rearrangement joins TRBV7-9 to TRBJ1-2; D not resolved. V shed 5 bases and J shed 7 bases, with 17 bases lying between them. The germline CDR1 and CDR2 sequences are SEHNR and FQNEAQ (reference sequence). The CDR3 covers 14 residues. CDR3: CASSPEAVASGYTF. DNA of the CDR3: TGTGCCAGCAGCCCAGAGGCGGTTGCGAGTGGCTACACCTTC.

This chain connects TRBV6-6 to TRBJ2-1, with TRBD2 as a possible D gene (6 bases). The CDR3 sequence is 14 residues long. The germline V and J ends were trimmed by 6 bases and 5 bases, with 14 bases remaining between them. Per germline, CDR1 MNHNY and CDR2 SVGAGI (reference sequence). CDR3 region: CASSPRLGDNEQFF. The CDR3, as DNA: TGTGCCAGCAGCCCCAGACTAGGTGACAATGAGCAGTTCTTC.

The chain has TRBV4-1 and TRBJ1-2; perhaps TRBD1 as D (6 bases). Per germline, CDR1 MGHRA and CDR2 YSYEKL. The V end lost 1 base, the J end lost 8 bases, and 17 bases lay between the germline ends. The CDR3 has 15 residues. Here the CDR3 DNA reads TGCGCCAGCAGCCAAGCAGGGATTTTAGGGGGAGGCTACACCTTC. This sequence encodes CASSQAGILGGGYTF.

This clone was observed a handful of times. The V call is TRBV11-2, the J call TRBJ2-1, with D possibly matching TRBD2 (5 bases). The CDR3 contains 15 residues. CDR1 and CDR2 (germline): SGHAT, FQNNGV. V gave up 3 bases and J gave up 6 bases, with 15 bases separating them. DNA for the CDR3: TGTGCCAGCAGCTTGCGGGCCCAGTCGGGCAATGAGCAGTTCTTC. Translated, it gives CASSLRAQSGNEQFF.